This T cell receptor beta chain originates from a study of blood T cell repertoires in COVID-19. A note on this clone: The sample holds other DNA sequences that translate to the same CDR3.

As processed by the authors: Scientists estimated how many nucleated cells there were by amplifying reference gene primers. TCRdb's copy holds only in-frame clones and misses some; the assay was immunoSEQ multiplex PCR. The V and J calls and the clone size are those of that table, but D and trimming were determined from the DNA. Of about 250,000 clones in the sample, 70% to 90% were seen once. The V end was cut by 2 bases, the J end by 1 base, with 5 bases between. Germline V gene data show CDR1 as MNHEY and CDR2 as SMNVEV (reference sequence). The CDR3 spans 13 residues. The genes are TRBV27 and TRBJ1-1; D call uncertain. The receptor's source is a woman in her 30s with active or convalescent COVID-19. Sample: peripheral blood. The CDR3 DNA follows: TGTGCCAGCAGTTTAGTTCGGAACACTGAAGCTTTCTTT. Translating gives CASSLVRNTEAFF.